This T cell receptor (beta chain) is from a study of T cell repertoires in cytomegalovirus infection. Study-level information: HLA-B-restricted CMV epitopes that are well studied were used alongside recently identified HLA-C-restricted ones. An indication of both CMV infection and matching HLA type came from public TCR beta signatures. Broader study findings: Dominating the ex vivo response were HLA-C-restricted CMV-specific TCR beta clonotypes. Carriers of CMV and the relevant HLA type were discriminated by public TCR beta frequency.

This CDR3 region has 15 residues. Germline V gene data show CDR1 as SGHTA and CDR2 as FQGTGA. V gave up 1 base and J gave up 8 bases, with 15 bases separating them. MiXCR, applied by TCRdb to the reads, yields one record per CDR3 protein. The sample shows fewer than 850,000 distinct CDR3 sequences, 25% to 35% of them seen only once. This clonotype appeared many times. The target antigen is unknown. J is TRBJ2-1 and V is TRBV7-3; D remains unclear. The receptor was isolated from a human donor in good health (CMV status not recorded). Some clones in this sample may be carry-over from other donors' samples. Sequencing used cultured CD8+ T cells from PBMCs, obtained from culture after CMV antigen stimulation. In DNA form, the CDR3 reads TGTGCCAGCAGCTTAAAAGGCCAGGTGGTTGATGAGCAGTTCTTC. Residues: CASSLKGQVVDEQFF.